A selection of T cell receptor beta chains follows, all from one sample in a study of neurological immune-mediated disorders. Using its own MiXCR run on the 5' RACE reads, TCRdb lists one record per CDR3 protein. This sample has some 16,000 distinct CDR3 sequences; approximately 8.7% occur once, and the top ten carry about 47%. Material: CD8+ T cells from blood. The receptors were gathered from a man aged 45-65 years in good health. The CDR3 runs from the conserved cysteine through the conserved F or W. The D gene is left open where the match is weak. Some rows have no size entry. The others give once, few or many, or a class for an expanded clone.

j_call v_call clone_size d_call cdr3_aa cdr3_nt
TRBJ2-2 TRBV20-1 many - CSAREEARLNTGELFF TGCAGTGCTAGAGAGGAGGCGCGCCTGAACACCGGGGAGCTGTTTTTT
TRBJ2-1 TRBV7-2 medium-sized - CASSLEFDSGSYNEQFF TGTGCCAGCAGCTTAGAGTTTGATAGCGGCAGTTACAATGAGCAGTTCTTC
TRBJ2-7 TRBV20-1 many - CSAEGYYEQYF TGCAGTGCTGAAGGGTACTACGAGCAGTACTTC
TRBJ2-7 TRBV20-1 many TRBD2 CSAKDFLAGETYEQYF TGCAGTGCTAAAGACTTCTTAGCGGGGGAAACCTACGAGCAGTACTTC
TRBJ2-4 TRBV29-1 - - CSGKQGDIQYF TGCAGCGGGAAGCAGGGAGACATTCAGTACTTC
TRBJ2-1 TRBV7-9 many - CASSSDYTGYHEQFF TGTGCCAGCAGCTCGGATTACACCGGGTACCATGAGCAGTTCTTC
TRBJ2-3 TRBV19 - TRBD2 CASSIGTSGPRDTQYF TGTGCCAGTAGTATCGGGACTAGCGGCCCCCGAGATACGCAGTATTTT
TRBJ2-7 TRBV29-1 many TRBD2 CSVGTRGTYEQYF TGCAGCGTCGGGACTAGGGGGACCTACGAGCAGTACTTC
TRBJ2-3 TRBV6-5 once - CASSYSPLGTIGADTQYF TGTGCCAGCAGTTACTCTCCTTTAGGTACTATCGGGGCAGATACGCAGTATTTT
TRBJ2-1 TRBV4-2 - TRBD2 CASSQERLAGDNEQFF TGTGCCAGCAGCCAAGAGCGACTAGCGGGAGACAATGAGCAGTTCTTC
TRBJ2-4 TRBV7-8 many - CASSLPGRGGDKNIQYF TGTGCCAGCAGCTTACCGGGACGTGGTGGGGACAAAAACATTCAGTACTTC
TRBJ1-5 TRBV20-1 few - CSARDLRGTPNQPQHF TGCAGTGCTAGAGATCTCCGTGGCACACCGAATCAGCCCCAGCATTTT
TRBJ2-7 TRBV5-1 many TRBD2 CASMPGTSGFDEQYF TGCGCCAGCATGCCCGGGACTAGCGGGTTCGACGAGCAGTACTTC
TRBJ1-3 TRBV5-6 many - CASSLDGNTIYF TGTGCCAGCAGCTTGGATGGAAACACCATATATTTT
TRBJ1-5 TRBV2 many - CASSEGGNQPQHF TGTGCCAGCAGTGAAGGGGGCAATCAGCCCCAGCATTTT
TRBJ2-1 TRBV5-1 many TRBD2 CASSLGTSGRSSYNEQFF TGCGCCAGCAGCTTAGGGACTAGCGGGAGGAGCTCCTACAATGAGCAGTTCTTC
TRBJ2-2 TRBV9 - TRBD1 CASSAPGQGLFF TGTGCCAGCAGCGCTCCGGGACAGGGGCTGTTTTTT
TRBJ2-1 TRBV15 many - CATSLRDEQFF TGTGCCACCAGCCTCCGGGACGAGCAGTTCTTC
TRBJ1-5 TRBV29-1 many TRBD1 CSVGAGGQPQHF TGCAGCGTTGGGGCAGGGGGTCAGCCCCAGCATTTT
TRBJ2-1 TRBV25-1 few TRBD2 CASSVTSGNEQFF TGTGCCAGCAGTGTGACTAGCGGCAATGAGCAGTTCTTC
TRBJ1-1 TRBV5-1 - TRBD1 CASSFRGGSTEAFF TGCGCCAGCAGCTTCAGGGGGGGGAGCACTGAAGCTTTCTTT
TRBJ2-2 TRBV5-8 many - CACRGSVTGELFF TGTGCCTGCCGAGGGTCCGTCACCGGGGAGCTGTTTTTT
TRBJ2-5 TRBV5-1 many TRBD2 CASSPGTSGSWETQYF TGCGCCAGCAGCCCAGGGACTAGCGGGAGTTGGGAGACCCAGTACTTC
TRBJ1-2 TRBV6-2/TRBV6-3 many - CASMDFNYGYTF TGTGCCAGCATGGACTTTAACTATGGCTACACCTTC
TRBJ2-7 TRBV7-2 many - CASSPAGTREQYF TGTGCCAGCAGCCCAGCCGGGACGAGGGAGCAGTACTTC
TRBJ2-4 TRBV5-6 many TRBD1 CASSFGSVFVGQDIQYF TGTGCCAGCAGCTTCGGGAGTGTGTTCGTGGGACAGGACATTCAGTACTTC